This TCR beta chain originates from a study of cytomegalovirus exposure and HLA in healthy donors. Germline lookup yields CDR1 GTSNPN and CDR2 SVGIG (reference sequence). Germline trimming cut 2 bases from V and 8 bases from J; bases unmatched to any gene: 7. CDR3 length: 15 residues. The PCR contained 60 Vbeta and 13 Jbeta primers. Sequencing was performed with immunoSEQ multiplex PCR; in TCRdb, only in-frame clones are kept and a portion is missing. The sample lists 130,000 or so clones, 66% occurring once. The sample consisted of PBMCs. The clonotype was recovered from a man between 18 and 35 years old in good health and CMV-seronegative. The gene calls are TRBV30 and TRBJ2-3; 13 bases match TRBD2. The CDR3 loop is CAWSLLAGGPGTQYF. In DNA form, the CDR3 reads TGTGCCTGGAGTTTACTAGCGGGAGGGCCAGGTACGCAGTATTTT.